The source of this T cell receptor (beta chain) is a study of OX40 agonist ivuxolimab in advanced cancers. On the study more broadly: Among those enrolled, mean age was around 55 years (range roughly 23 to 90) and roughly 84% were male.

Clones were read by immunoSEQ multiplex PCR, and TCRdb kept only the in-frame ones, dropping some. The table records about 80,000 clones, roughly four fifths of them present only once. V dropped 5 bases and J dropped 5 bases, with 21 bases sitting between them. This CDR3 has 16 amino acids. Germline CDR1 is SGHAT and CDR2 is FQNNGV. The chain links TRBV11-2 to TRBJ2-5; possibly TRBD2 for D (6 bases). The TCR originated in an adult with an advanced solid tumor such as melanoma, head and neck, liver or kidney cancer. The sample was CD4+ or CD8+ T cells sorted from blood, taken in a trial of the OX40 agonist ivuxolimab. This CDR3 reads CASSTRDSSSLETQYF. The DNA of the CDR3 is TGTGCCAGCAGCACCCGGGACTCATCCTCTTTGGAGACCCAGTACTTC. Filled out from reference TRBV11-2 and TRBJ2-5, the complete variable domain reads EAGVAQSPRYKIIEKRQSVAFWCNPISGHATLYWYQQILGQGPKLLIQFQNNGVVDDSQLPKDRFSAERLKGVDSTLKIQPAKLEDSAVYLCASSTRDSSSLETQYFGPGTRLLVL.